This TCR beta chain was recovered during a study of blood T cell repertoires in COVID-19. Study in general: Acute and convalescent COVID-19 samples came from the United States, Italy and Spain. Sample material is recorded as cDNA or gDNA derived from T cells, B-cell-depleted T cells, or PBMCs.

Original data processing: Amplified reference gene primers provided the basis for estimating nucleated cell counts. Profiled with immunoSEQ multiplex PCR; TCRdb holds only in-frame clones, not every one. V, J and clone size reflect that table, while D and trimming were determined from the DNA. The profile shows about 350,000 clones, around 86% of them singletons. Seattle's enrolled individuals joined amid active infection and were then monitored longitudinally. The CDR3 covers 17 residues. Germline CDR1 ENHRY, CDR2 SYGVKD. The ends lost 2 bases at V and 2 bases at J; junction bases unmatched: 7. This sequence joins TRBV10-3 and TRBJ2-2, with 8 bases identical to TRBD1. Sequencing input: peripheral blood. This receptor was identified in a woman aged 50 to 60 with COVID-19, enrolled during active disease. CDR3: CAISEGRGRDNTGELFF. In DNA, the CDR3 is TGTGCCATCAGTGAGGGCAGGGGGCGCGATAACACCGGGGAGCTGTTTTTT.